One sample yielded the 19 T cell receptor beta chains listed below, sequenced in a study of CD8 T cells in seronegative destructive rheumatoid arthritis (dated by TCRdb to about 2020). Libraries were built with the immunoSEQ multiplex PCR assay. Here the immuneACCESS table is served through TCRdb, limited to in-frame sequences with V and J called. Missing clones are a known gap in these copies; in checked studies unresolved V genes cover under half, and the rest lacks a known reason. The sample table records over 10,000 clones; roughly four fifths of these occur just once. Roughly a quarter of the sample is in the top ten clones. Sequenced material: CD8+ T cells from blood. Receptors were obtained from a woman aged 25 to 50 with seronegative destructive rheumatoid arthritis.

CDR3 loop: CATFVSDYGYTF. CDR3 nucleotide sequence: TGTGCCACCTTTGTATCGGACTATGGCTACACCTTC. The chain recombines TRBV6-5 with TRBJ1-2; D not certain. Per the germline V gene, CDR1 is MNHEY and CDR2 is SVGAGI. The CDR3 is 12 residues long. Trimming pared 10 bases from V and 3 bases from J, leaving 12 bases between.

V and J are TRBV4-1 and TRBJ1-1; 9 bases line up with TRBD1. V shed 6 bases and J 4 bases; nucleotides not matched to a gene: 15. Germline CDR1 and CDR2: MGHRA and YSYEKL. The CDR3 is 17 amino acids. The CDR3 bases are TGCGCCAGCAGACATAGGGGACAGGGATTGATTGGCACTGAAGCTTTCTTT. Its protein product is CASRHRGQGLIGTEAFF.

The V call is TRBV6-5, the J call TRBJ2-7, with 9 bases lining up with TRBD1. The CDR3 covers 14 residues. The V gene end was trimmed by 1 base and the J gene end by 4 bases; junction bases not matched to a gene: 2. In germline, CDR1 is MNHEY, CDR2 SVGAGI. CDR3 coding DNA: TGTGCCAGCAGTTACTATGGGACAGGGTACGAGCAGTACTTC. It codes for CASSYYGTGYEQYF.

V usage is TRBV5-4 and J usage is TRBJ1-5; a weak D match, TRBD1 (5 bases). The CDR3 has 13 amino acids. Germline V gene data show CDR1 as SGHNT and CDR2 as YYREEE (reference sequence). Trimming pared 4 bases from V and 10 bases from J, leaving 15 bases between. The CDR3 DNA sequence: TGTGCCAGCAGCCTGGGGGGGGATTCCCCCCAGCATTTT. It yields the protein CASSLGGDSPQHF.

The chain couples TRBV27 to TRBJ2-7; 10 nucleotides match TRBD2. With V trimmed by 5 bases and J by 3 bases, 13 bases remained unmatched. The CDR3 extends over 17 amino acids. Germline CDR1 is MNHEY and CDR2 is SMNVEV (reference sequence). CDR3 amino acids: CASSPFPSGGPLYEQYV. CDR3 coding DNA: TGTGCCAGCAGTCCCTTCCCTAGCGGGGGCCCCCTCTACGAGCAGTACGTC.

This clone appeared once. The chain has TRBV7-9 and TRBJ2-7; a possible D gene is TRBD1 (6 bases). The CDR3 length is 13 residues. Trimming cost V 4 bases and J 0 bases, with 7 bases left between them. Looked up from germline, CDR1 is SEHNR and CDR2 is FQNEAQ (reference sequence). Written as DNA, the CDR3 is TGTGCCAGCAGCTCGGACAGCTCCTACGAGCAGTACTTC. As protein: CASSSDSSYEQYF.

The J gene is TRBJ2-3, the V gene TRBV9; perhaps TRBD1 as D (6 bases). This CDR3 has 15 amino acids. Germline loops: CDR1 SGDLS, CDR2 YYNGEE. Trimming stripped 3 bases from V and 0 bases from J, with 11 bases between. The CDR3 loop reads CASSDPGHSTDTQYF. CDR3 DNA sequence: TGTGCCAGCAGCGACCCGGGACACAGCACAGATACGCAGTATTTT.

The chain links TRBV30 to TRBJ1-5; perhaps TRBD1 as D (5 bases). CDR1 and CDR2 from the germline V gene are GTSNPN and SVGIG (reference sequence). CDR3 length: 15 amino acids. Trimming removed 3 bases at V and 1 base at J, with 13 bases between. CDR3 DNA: TGTGCCTGGAGGGGCAGGGTGGTAAGCAATCAGCCCCAGCATTTT. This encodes CAWRGRVVSNQPQHF.

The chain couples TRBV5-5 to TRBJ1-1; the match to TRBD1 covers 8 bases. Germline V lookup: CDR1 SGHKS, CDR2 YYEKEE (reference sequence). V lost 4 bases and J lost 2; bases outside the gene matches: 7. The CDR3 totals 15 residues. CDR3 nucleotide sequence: TGTGCCAGCAGCACCTACAGGGGGACTAACACTGAAGCTTTCTTT. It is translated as CASSTYRGTNTEAFF.

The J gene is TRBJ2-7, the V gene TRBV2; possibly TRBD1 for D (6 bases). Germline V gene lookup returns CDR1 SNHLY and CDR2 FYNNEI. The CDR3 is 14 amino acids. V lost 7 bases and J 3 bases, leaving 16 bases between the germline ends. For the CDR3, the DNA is TGTGCCAGCATCCCGAAGGACAGCTACTACGAGCAGTACGTC. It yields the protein CASIPKDSYYEQYV.

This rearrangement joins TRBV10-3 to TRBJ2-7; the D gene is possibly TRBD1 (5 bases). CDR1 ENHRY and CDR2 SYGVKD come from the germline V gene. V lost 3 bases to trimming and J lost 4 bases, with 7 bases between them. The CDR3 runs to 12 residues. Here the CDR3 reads CAISEGDYEQYF. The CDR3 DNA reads TGTGCCATCAGTGAAGGGGATTACGAGCAGTACTTC.

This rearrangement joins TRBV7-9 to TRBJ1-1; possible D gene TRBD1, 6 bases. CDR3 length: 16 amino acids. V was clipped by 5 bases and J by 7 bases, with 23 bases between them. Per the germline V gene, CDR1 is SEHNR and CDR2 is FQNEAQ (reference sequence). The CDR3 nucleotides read TGTGCCAGCAGCACCACGACAAGGACAGTAATAGGTGAAGCTTTCTTT. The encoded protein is CASSTTTRTVIGEAFF.

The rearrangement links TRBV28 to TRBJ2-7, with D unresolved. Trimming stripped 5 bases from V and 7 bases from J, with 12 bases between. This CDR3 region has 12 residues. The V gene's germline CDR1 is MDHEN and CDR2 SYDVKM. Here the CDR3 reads CASSPLGEEQYV. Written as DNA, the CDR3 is TGTGCCAGCAGTCCCCTCGGAGAAGAGCAGTACGTC.

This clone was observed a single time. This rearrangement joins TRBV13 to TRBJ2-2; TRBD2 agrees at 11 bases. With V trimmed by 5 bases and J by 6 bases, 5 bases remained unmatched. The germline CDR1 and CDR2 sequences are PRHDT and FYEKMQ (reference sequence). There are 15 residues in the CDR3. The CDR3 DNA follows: TGTGCCAGCAGCCCCCTAGCGGGGGGCCCCGGGGAGCTGTTTTTT. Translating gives CASSPLAGGPGELFF.

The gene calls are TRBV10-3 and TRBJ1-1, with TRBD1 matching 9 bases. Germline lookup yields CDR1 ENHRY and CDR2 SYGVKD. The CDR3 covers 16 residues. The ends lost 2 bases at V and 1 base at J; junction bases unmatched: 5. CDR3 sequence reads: CAISEPGQGGNTEAFF. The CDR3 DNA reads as TGTGCCATCAGTGAGCCGGGACAGGGTGGGAACACTGAAGCTTTCTTT.

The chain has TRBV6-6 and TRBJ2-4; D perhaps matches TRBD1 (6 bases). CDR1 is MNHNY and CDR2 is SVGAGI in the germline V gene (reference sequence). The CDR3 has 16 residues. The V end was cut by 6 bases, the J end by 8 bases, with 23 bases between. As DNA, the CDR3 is TGTGCCAGCAGCCCCACGGCAGGGGTGATGGTGGACATTCAGTACTTC. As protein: CASSPTAGVMVDIQYF.

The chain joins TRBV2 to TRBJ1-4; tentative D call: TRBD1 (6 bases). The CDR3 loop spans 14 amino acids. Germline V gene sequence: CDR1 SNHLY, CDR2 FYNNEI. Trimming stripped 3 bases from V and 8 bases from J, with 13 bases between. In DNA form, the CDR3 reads TGTGCCAGCAGTGACGGGACACACGGCGAAAAACTGTTTTTT. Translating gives CASSDGTHGEKLFF.

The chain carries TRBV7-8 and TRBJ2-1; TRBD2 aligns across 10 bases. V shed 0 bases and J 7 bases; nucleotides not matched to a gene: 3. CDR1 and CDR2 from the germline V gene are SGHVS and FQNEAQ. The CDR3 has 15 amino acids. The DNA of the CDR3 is TGTGCCAGCAGCTTAGCGGCTAGCGGGGGAAATGAGCAGTTCTTC. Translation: CASSLAASGGNEQFF. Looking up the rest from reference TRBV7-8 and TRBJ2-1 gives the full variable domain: GAGVSQSPRYKVAKRGQDVALRCDPISGHVSLFWYQQALGQGPEFLTYFQNEAQLDKSGLPSDRFFAERPEGSVSTLKIQRTQQEDSAVYLCASSLAASGGNEQFFGPGTRLTVL.

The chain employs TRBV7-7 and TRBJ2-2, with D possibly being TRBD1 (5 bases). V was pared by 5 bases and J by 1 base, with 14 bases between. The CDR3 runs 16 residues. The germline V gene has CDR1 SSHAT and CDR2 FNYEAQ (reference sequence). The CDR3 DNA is TGTGCCAGCAGCCAGAGTTGGCAGGGGAACACCGGGGAGCTGTTTTTT. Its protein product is CASSQSWQGNTGELFF.